The present entry profiles one TCR beta chain with its context. Some clones are missing from TCRdb's copy, which holds only in-frame ones; the method was immunoSEQ multiplex PCR. The data contain some 180,000 clones, under 80% of them singletons. The data belong to a study of blood T cell repertoires in COVID-19. Background on the study: PBMCs, B-cell-depleted T cells, or T cells were the source of the cDNA or gDNA that made up the material.

The specimen was peripheral blood. The TCR originated in a man aged 50 or older who had recovered from COVID-19.

The CDR3 loop reads CASSYHSPDSPLHF. Written as DNA, the CDR3 is TGTGCCAGCAGTTACCACAGTCCGGATTCACCCCTCCACTTT. The V call is TRBV6-5, the J call TRBJ1-6; D gene ambiguous. CDR1 is MNHEY and CDR2 is SVGAGI in the germline V gene. This CDR3 is built from 14 residues. The V gene lost 2 bases and the J gene lost 8 bases, with 10 bases spanning the gap.